This T cell receptor (beta chain) was observed in a study of cytomegalovirus exposure and HLA in healthy donors. On the study more broadly: Around 76% of more than 300 genotyped donors fell in the Caucasian-associated ancestry cluster. Study-level points and caveats: Altogether, 150 to 200 TCR beta chains were recorded as cytomegalovirus-associated.

In germline, CDR1 is LNHDA, CDR2 SQIVND (reference sequence). V was trimmed by 4 bases and J by 8 bases, leaving 14 bases between them. This CDR3 comprises 14 residues. In this sample, this clone turned up a few times. The antigen remains unidentified. It was with 60 Vbeta and 13 Jbeta primers that the PCR ran. The method was immunoSEQ multiplex PCR; TCRdb's version includes in-frame clones alone and lacks a portion of them. The sample includes 200,000 to 250,000 clones, around 76% of them seen just once. This TCR derives from a man aged 18-30 years in good health and CMV-seronegative. V and J are TRBV19 and TRBJ1-4; D not certain. The material sequenced was PBMCs. The CDR3 nucleotides are TGTGCCAGTAGTACTCGGGAACGCCCCGAAAAACTGTTTTTT. This sequence encodes CASSTRERPEKLFF.